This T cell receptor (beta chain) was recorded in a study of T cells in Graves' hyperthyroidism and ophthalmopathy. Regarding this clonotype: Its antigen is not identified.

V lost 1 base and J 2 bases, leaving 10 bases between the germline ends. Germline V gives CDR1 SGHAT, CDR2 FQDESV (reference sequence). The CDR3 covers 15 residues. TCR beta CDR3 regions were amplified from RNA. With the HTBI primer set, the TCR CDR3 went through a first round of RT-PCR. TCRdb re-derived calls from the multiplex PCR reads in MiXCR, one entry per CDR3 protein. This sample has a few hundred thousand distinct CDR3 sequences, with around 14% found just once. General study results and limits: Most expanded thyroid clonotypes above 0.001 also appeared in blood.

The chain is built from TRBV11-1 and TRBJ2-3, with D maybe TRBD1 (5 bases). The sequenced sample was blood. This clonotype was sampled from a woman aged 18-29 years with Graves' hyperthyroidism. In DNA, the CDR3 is TGTGCCAGCAGCTTAGGACAGACCAACACAGATACGCAGTATTTT. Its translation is CASSLGQTNTDTQYF. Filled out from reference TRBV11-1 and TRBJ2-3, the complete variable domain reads EAEVAQSPRYKITEKSQAVAFWCDPISGHATLYWYRQILGQGPELLVQFQDESVVDDSQLPKDRFSAERLKGVDSTLKIQPAELGDSAMYLCASSLGQTNTDTQYFGPGTRLTVL.